This is a list of T cell receptor beta chains from one sample in a study of blood T cell repertoires in COVID-19. Using immunoSEQ multiplex PCR, the repertoire was profiled, and TCRdb retains in-frame clones only, with some absent. Of roughly 100,000 clones listed, nearly 90% are singletons. The sequencing sample was made of peripheral blood. These receptors came from a man aged 50-59 years in a cohort sampled during active COVID-19. Each CDR3 is given with its conserved first and last residue. The D gene is left open where the match is weak. Clone size is given for some rows only: seen once, a few or many times, or a class if the clone is expanded.

d_gene	v_gene	j_gene	abundance	CDR3aa	CDR3nt
.	TRBV18	TRBJ2-2	once	CASSLAAQGRTGELFF	TGTGCCAGCTCACTGGCCGCGCAGGGCCGCACCGGGGAGCTGTTTTTT
TRBD1	TRBV5-5	TRBJ2-7	medium-sized	CASSPPGQGSREQYF	TGTGCCAGCAGCCCCCCGGGACAGGGTTCGCGCGAGCAGTACTTC
TRBD2	TRBV7-9	TRBJ2-3	.	CASSLLSGGAADERDTQYF	TGTGCCAGCAGCTTACTTAGCGGGGGGGCCGCGGATGAGCGGGATACGCAGTATTTT
.	TRBV6-5	TRBJ1-2	.	CASSYSISDSGGYTF	TGTGCCAGCAGTTACTCGATTTCTGATAGTGGTGGCTACACCTTC
.	TRBV6-5	TRBJ2-4	.	CASRGPESAKNIQYF	TGTGCCAGCAGGGGGCCGGAGTCAGCCAAAAACATTCAGTACTTC
TRBD2	TRBV5-1	TRBJ2-7	once	CASSLVTGGREQYF	TGCGCCAGCAGCTTGGTAACGGGGGGACGCGAGCAGTACTTC
.	TRBV29-1	TRBJ1-1	.	CSGRRGGTEAFF	TGCAGCGGAAGAAGGGGGGGAACTGAAGCTTTCTTT
.	TRBV2	TRBJ2-5	few	CASKGETQYF	TGTGCCAGCAAGGGGGAGACCCAGTACTTC
TRBD2	TRBV29-1	TRBJ2-3	.	CSTPRGGTDTQYF	TGCAGCACCCCCCGGGGGGGCACAGATACGCAGTATTTT
TRBD1	TRBV25-1	TRBJ1-1	.	CASSVSGQGDTEAFF	TGTGCCAGCAGCGTTAGTGGGCAGGGGGACACTGAAGCTTTCTTT
TRBD2	TRBV5-4	TRBJ2-5	once	CASSIGLAGVKETQYF	TGTGCCAGCAGCATCGGACTAGCGGGGGTGAAAGAGACCCAGTACTTC
.	TRBV2	TRBJ2-3	.	CASSVTPDTQYF	TGTGCCAGCAGTGTGACACCAGATACGCAGTATTTT
.	TRBV5-4	TRBJ1-1	.	CASSLAAGRITFF	TGTGCCAGCAGCTTGGCTGCAGGGAGGATAACTTTCTTT
.	TRBV2	TRBJ2-5	.	CASSLGRIREETQYF	TGTGCCAGCAGCCTAGGGAGGATACGAGAAGAGACCCAGTACTTC
.	TRBV13	TRBJ1-1	.	CASNMDTENTEAFF	TGTGCCAGCAACATGGACACCGAGAACACTGAAGCTTTCTTT
.	TRBV6-5	TRBJ1-1	.	CASTPDSRVRAFF	TGTGCCAGCACCCCGGACAGTCGTGTTCGGGCTTTCTTT